The 24 T cell receptor beta chains below all came from one sample that was sequenced in a study of blood T cell repertoires in COVID-19. TCRdb's copy holds only in-frame clones and misses some; the assay was immunoSEQ multiplex PCR. The sample records about 200,000 clones, more than 70% being singletons. Sample: peripheral blood. The receptor source for this set is a man aged 18 to 35 with active or convalescent COVID-19.

The V call is TRBV9, the J call TRBJ2-3; 12 positions agree with TRBD2. The CDR3 extends over 18 amino acids. J gave up 6 bases and V 0 bases, and 11 bases lay outside the gene matches. Germline V lookup: CDR1 SGDLS, CDR2 YYNGEE. The CDR3 DNA is TGTGCCAGCAGCGTAGCCCGTTTTCTAGCGGGAGGGCAGGATACGCAGTATTTT. Its translation: CASSVARFLAGGQDTQYF.

The rearrangement joins TRBV4-1 to TRBJ2-1; TRBD2 matches 8 bases. This CDR3 is 18 amino acids long. The V and J ends lost 4 bases and 6 bases, in that order; junction bases with no gene match: 17. Germline loops: CDR1 MGHRA, CDR2 YSYEKL. In DNA, the CDR3 is TGCGCCAGCAGCCCCCAAGACATAGGACTAGCCCATGGCAATGAGCAGTTCTTC. It yields the protein CASSPQDIGLAHGNEQFF.

CDR3 nucleotides: TGTGCCAGCAACAGAGTAGGTGAAAAACTGTTTTTT. Amino acids: CASNRVGEKLFF. V gene TRBV6-5 combines with J gene TRBJ1-4, with D unclear. The germline CDR1 and CDR2 sequences are MNHEY and SVGAGI. Between the trimmed V and J ends, which lost 7 bases and 7 bases, there was a span of 10 bases. CDR3 length: 12 amino acids.

The chain is built from TRBV7-9 and TRBJ2-7; 8 bases are shared with TRBD2. Looked up from germline, CDR1 is SEHNR and CDR2 is FQNEAQ (reference sequence). V gave up 4 bases and J gave up 1 base; unmatched junction bases: 9. The CDR3 spans 16 residues. The CDR3 sequence: CASSSTLAGRSYEQYF. The CDR3 DNA reads as TGTGCCAGCAGCTCCACATTAGCGGGAAGGTCCTACGAGCAGTACTTC.

This chain joins TRBV6-5 and TRBJ1-1; 7 bases match TRBD1. Germline assignment: CDR1 MNHEY and CDR2 SVGAGI. The CDR3 has 12 amino acids. V trimming: 6 bases; J trimming: 3 bases; junction bases outside the gene matches: 1. The CDR3 DNA follows: TGTGCCAGCAGCGACAGGGACACTGAAGCTTTCTTT. Translating gives CASSDRDTEAFF.

The chain combines TRBV3-1 (or the pseudogene TRBV3-2) with TRBJ1-4; no firm D call. V was trimmed by 3 bases and J by 0 bases, leaving 5 bases between them. There are 14 residues in the CDR3. Germline V gives CDR1 LGHDT, CDR2 YNNKEL (reference sequence). CDR3 region: CASSHEATNEKLFF. The CDR3 coding sequence is TGTGCCAGCAGCCACGAGGCAACTAATGAAAAACTGTTTTTT.

The rearrangement links TRBV6-5 to TRBJ1-2, with D perhaps matching TRBD1 (6 bases). Germline V gives CDR1 MNHEY, CDR2 SVGAGI. Trimming took off 6 bases at V and 6 bases at J, with 11 bases between the two ends. There are 12 residues in the CDR3. The CDR3 DNA follows: TGTGCCAGCAGCCCGTGGACAGATGGCTACACCTTC. Amino acid sequence: CASSPWTDGYTF.

The rearrangement links TRBV16 to TRBJ1-1; no clear D. Trimming left V 4 bases short and J 0 bases short, with 6 bases between. The CDR3 is 13 amino acids. Germline CDR1 and CDR2: KGHSY and FQNENV. CDR3 sequence: CASSPQMNTEAFF. For the CDR3, the DNA is TGTGCCAGCAGCCCCCAGATGAACACTGAAGCTTTCTTT. The complete variable domain, with remaining parts taken from reference TRBV16 and TRBJ1-1, reads GEEVAQTPKHLVRGEGQKAKLYCAPIKGHSYVFWYQQVLKNEFKFLISFQNENVFDETGMPKERFSAKCLPNSPCSLEIQATKLEDSAVYFCASSPQMNTEAFFGQGTRLTVV.

This chain links TRBV29-1 with TRBJ1-2, with TRBD1 identical over 8 bases. This CDR3 is built from 13 residues. J lost 8 bases, V lost 3 bases, and 8 bases had no gene match. Looked up from germline, CDR1 is SQVTM and CDR2 is ANQGSEA. The CDR3 DNA reads as TGCAGCGTTGAGCGCAGGGGGCGTGGAGGCTACACCTTC. Translation gives CSVERRGRGGYTF.

V gene TRBV6-2 or TRBV6-3 combines with J gene TRBJ2-2; D unresolved. The V gene lost 2 bases and the J gene lost 4 bases, with 14 bases spanning the gap. CDR3 length: 16 amino acids. CDR1 and CDR2 from the germline V gene are MNHEY and SVGEGT. CDR3 residues: CASSYAAATLTGELFF. DNA for the CDR3: TGTGCCAGCAGTTACGCCGCGGCTACTCTCACCGGGGAGCTGTTTTTT.

The CDR3 region is CASSYGTANQPQHF. CDR3 sequence (DNA): TGTGCCAGCAGCTATGGGACAGCAAATCAGCCCCAGCATTTT. This rearrangement joins TRBV7-9 to TRBJ1-5, with 7 bases aligning to TRBD1. CDR1 is SEHNR and CDR2 is FQNEAQ in the germline V gene (reference sequence). CDR3 size: 14 residues. Germline trimming cut 4 bases from V and 4 bases from J; bases unmatched to any gene: 4.

J is TRBJ1-1 and V is TRBV9; 7 bases line up with TRBD1. V shed 0 bases, J shed 5 bases, and the junction held 4 bases outside the gene matches. Germline assignment: CDR1 SGDLS and CDR2 YYNGEE. The CDR3 length is 14 residues. The CDR3 region is CASSVVQGKTEAFF. The CDR3 DNA follows: TGTGCCAGCAGCGTAGTACAGGGGAAGACTGAAGCTTTCTTT.

The chain links TRBV28 to TRBJ1-1, with 9 nucleotides matching TRBD1. Germline loops: CDR1 MDHEN, CDR2 SYDVKM. Trimming removed 6 bases from V and 5 bases from J; junction bases left unmatched: 7. CDR3 length equals 14 residues. The CDR3 loop is CASSTGQGRTEAFF. As DNA, the CDR3 is TGTGCCAGCAGCACCGGACAGGGGCGGACTGAAGCTTTCTTT. The variable domain in full, completed from reference TRBV28 and TRBJ1-1, reads DVKVTQSSRYLVKRTGEKVFLECVQDMDHENMFWYRQDPGLGLRLIYFSYDVKMKEKGDIPEGYSVSREKKERFSLILESASTNQTSMYLCASSTGQGRTEAFFGQGTRLTVV.

The rearrangement links TRBV28 to TRBJ2-1; TRBD2 matches at 12 bases. The V and J ends lost 5 bases and 8 bases, in that order; junction bases with no gene match: 13. The CDR3 is 17 amino acids. The germline V gene encodes CDR1 MDHEN and CDR2 SYDVKM. The CDR3 nucleotides are TGTGCCAGCAGTCCACCCCCGACTAGCGGGAGAACGGATGAGCAGTTCTTC. Its protein product is CASSPPPTSGRTDEQFF.

The chain employs TRBV28 and TRBJ1-5, with 11 bases identical to TRBD1. The ends lost 3 bases at V and 6 bases at J; junction bases unmatched: 7. Germline loops: CDR1 MDHEN, CDR2 SYDVKM. There are 16 residues in the CDR3. In DNA form, the CDR3 reads TGTGCCAGCAGTTTCCGGACAGGGGGCGGTCGTCAGCCCCAGCATTTT. Amino acids: CASSFRTGGGRQPQHF.

This clone has more than one count but fewer than ten. The V gene is TRBV6-5, the J gene TRBJ1-5; D not certain. The V gene lost 7 bases and the J gene lost 3 bases, with 10 bases spanning the gap. CDR1 and CDR2 (germline): MNHEY, SVGAGI. This CDR3 contains 13 residues. This CDR3 reads CASISGSNQPQHF. CDR3 DNA: TGTGCCAGCATTTCAGGTTCCAATCAGCCCCAGCATTTT.

V usage is TRBV3-1 (or the pseudogene TRBV3-2) and J usage is TRBJ2-1; the D is unclear. V dropped 6 bases and J dropped 5 bases, with 8 bases sitting between them. This CDR3 has 12 amino acids. The germline V gene has CDR1 LGHDT and CDR2 YNNKEL (reference sequence). The CDR3 protein is CASRLEDNEQFF. The CDR3 nucleotides read TGTGCCAGCAGGTTAGAGGACAATGAGCAGTTCTTC.

The rearrangement uses TRBV4-1 and TRBJ1-1; D not certain. The V end was cut by 3 bases, the J end by 0 bases, with 8 bases between. This CDR3 is built from 14 residues. The V gene's germline CDR1 is MGHRA and CDR2 YSYEKL. Here the CDR3 DNA reads TGCGCCAGCAGCCACGCAGGTTTGAACACTGAAGCTTTCTTT. Translation: CASSHAGLNTEAFF.

This chain uses TRBV5-1 with TRBJ1-3, with 8 bases aligning to TRBD1. J lost 1 base, V lost 5 bases, and 8 bases had no gene match. The CDR3 runs 16 residues. Germline CDR1 is SGHRS and CDR2 is YFSETQ. Here the CDR3 reads CASRGSGGLSGNTIYF. CDR3 bases: TGCGCCAGCAGAGGTTCAGGGGGCTTATCTGGAAACACCATATATTTT. Supplemented by reference TRBV5-1 and TRBJ1-3, the full variable domain reads KAGVTQTPRYLIKTRGQQVTLSCSPISGHRSVSWYQQTPGQGLQFLFEYFSETQRNKGNFPGRFSGRQFSNSRSEMNVSTLELGDSALYLCASRGSGGLSGNTIYFGEGSWLTVV.

The chain employs TRBV7-9 and TRBJ2-1, with D unclear. The germline V gene encodes CDR1 SEHNR and CDR2 FQNEAQ (reference sequence). The CDR3 has 13 residues. V was clipped by 6 bases and J by 1 base, with 7 bases between them. CDR3 loop: CASRSRSYNEQFF. The CDR3 DNA reads TGTGCCAGCAGATCTCGGTCCTACAATGAGCAGTTCTTC.

The chain carries TRBV14 and TRBJ2-3; 7 bases align to TRBD2. J gave up 2 bases and V 2 bases, and 4 bases lay outside the gene matches. This CDR3 comprises 15 residues. Germline V CDR1 and CDR2: SGHDN, FVKESK. CDR3 bases: TGTGCCAGCAGCCAATGGCTAGCGGTCACAGATACGCAGTATTTT. Translation: CASSQWLAVTDTQYF. The complete variable domain, with remaining parts taken from reference TRBV14 and TRBJ2-3, reads EAGVTQFPSHSVIEKGQTVTLRCDPISGHDNLYWYRRVMGKEIKFLLHFVKESKQDESGMPNNRFLAERTGGTYSTLKVQPAELEDSGVYFCASSQWLAVTDTQYFGPGTRLTVL.

The chain joins TRBV2 to TRBJ2-7; TRBD2 is a possible D gene (5 bases). Germline V gene lookup returns CDR1 SNHLY and CDR2 FYNNEI. The V end lost 8 bases, the J end lost 0 bases, and 17 bases lay between the germline ends. The CDR3 runs to 15 residues. The CDR3 spells CASHRRNSTSYEQYF. Written as DNA, the CDR3 is TGTGCCAGCCATCGGAGGAACTCCACCTCCTACGAGCAGTACTTC.

V is TRBV28 and J is TRBJ1-5; possibly TRBD1 for D (5 bases). The CDR3 contains 16 residues. Germline values: CDR1 MDHEN, CDR2 SYDVKM. The V and J ends lost 5 bases and 4 bases respectively, with 18 bases between them. CDR3 residues: CASSVFIGGVNQPQHF. CDR3 coding DNA: TGTGCCAGCAGTGTGTTTATTGGGGGGGTGAATCAGCCCCAGCATTTT.

The CDR3 coding sequence is TGTGCTAGTGGTCTCCGGACTGGCACAGATACGCAGTATTTT. This sequence encodes CASGLRTGTDTQYF. This chain connects TRBV12-5 to TRBJ2-3, with TRBD2 as a possible D gene (5 bases). V was cut by 5 bases and J by 1 base, with 10 bases left in between. Looked up from germline, CDR1 is LGHNT and CDR2 is FRNRAP. The CDR3 spans 14 residues.